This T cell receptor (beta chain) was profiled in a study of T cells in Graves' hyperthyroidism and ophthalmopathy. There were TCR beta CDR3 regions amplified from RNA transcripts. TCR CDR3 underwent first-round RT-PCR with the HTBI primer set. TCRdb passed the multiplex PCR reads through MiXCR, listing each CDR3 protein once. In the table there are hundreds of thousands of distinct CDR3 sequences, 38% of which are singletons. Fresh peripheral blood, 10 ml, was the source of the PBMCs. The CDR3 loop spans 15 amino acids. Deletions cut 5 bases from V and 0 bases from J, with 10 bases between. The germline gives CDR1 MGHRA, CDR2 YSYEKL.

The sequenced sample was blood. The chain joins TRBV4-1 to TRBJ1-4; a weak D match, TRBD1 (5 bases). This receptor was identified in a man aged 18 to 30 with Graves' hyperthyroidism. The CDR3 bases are TGCGCCAGCAGCAGTCTAGGGGCAACTAATGAAAAACTGTTTTTT. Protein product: CASSSLGATNEKLFF.